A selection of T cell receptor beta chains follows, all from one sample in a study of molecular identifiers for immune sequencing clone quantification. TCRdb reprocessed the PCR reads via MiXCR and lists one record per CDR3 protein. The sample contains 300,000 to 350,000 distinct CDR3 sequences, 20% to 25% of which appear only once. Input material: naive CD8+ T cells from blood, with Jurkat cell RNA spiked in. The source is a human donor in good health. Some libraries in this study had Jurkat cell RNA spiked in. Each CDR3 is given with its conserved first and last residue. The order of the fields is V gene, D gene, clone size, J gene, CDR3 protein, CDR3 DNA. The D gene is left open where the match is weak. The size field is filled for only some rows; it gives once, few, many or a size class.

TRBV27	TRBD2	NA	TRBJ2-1	CASSPGTSGDNEQFF	TGTGCCAGCAGTCCCGGGACTAGCGGAGACAATGAGCAGTTCTTC
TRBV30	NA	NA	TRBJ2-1	CACKDRAIYNEQFF	TGTGCCTGCAAGGACCGTGCCATCTACAATGAGCAGTTCTTC
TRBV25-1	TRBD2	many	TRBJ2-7	CASSQGLVYEQYF	TGTGCCAGCAGCCAAGGACTAGTATACGAGCAGTACTTC
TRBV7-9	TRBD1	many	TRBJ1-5	CASSSTGGDQPQHF	TGTGCCAGCAGCTCGACAGGGGGCGATCAGCCCCAGCATTTT
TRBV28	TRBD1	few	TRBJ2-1	CASRNRGHGAYNEQFF	TGTGCCAGCAGAAACAGGGGGCACGGAGCTTACAATGAGCAGTTCTTC
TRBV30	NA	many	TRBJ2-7	CAWSTGAFYEQYF	TGTGCCTGGAGTACGGGGGCTTTCTACGAGCAGTACTTC
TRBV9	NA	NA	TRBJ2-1	CASSLDSRSYNERFF	TGTGCCAGCAGCCTGGACTCACGCTCCTACAATGAGCGGTTCTTC
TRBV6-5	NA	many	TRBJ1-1	CASTGPGVNFEAFF	TGTGCCAGCACCGGACCGGGGGTGAACTTTGAAGCTTTCTTT
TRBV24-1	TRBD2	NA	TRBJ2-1	CATSQAGVSNEQFF	TGTGCCACCAGTCAGGCGGGAGTTTCCAATGAGCAGTTCTTC
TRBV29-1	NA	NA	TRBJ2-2	CSVEDYTENTGELFF	TGCAGCGTTGAGGACTACACAGAGAACACCGGGGAGCTGTTTTTT
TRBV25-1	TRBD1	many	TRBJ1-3	CASSESPRDRFGNTIYF	TGTGCCAGCAGTGAATCACCCCGGGACAGATTTGGAAACACCATATATTTT
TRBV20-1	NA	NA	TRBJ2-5	CSGREQGKETQYF	TGCAGTGGGAGAGAACAGGGAAAGGAGACCCAGTACTTC
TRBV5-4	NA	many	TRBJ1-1	CASSLGPQIDTEAFF	TGTGCCAGCAGCCTGGGACCCCAGATAGACACTGAAGCTTTCTTT
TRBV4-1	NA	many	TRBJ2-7	CASSQDFGHIYEQYF	TGCGCCAGCAGCCAAGATTTCGGGCATATCTACGAGCAGTACTTC
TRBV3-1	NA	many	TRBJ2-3	CASSQDLRLADTQYF	TGTGCCAGCAGCCAAGATCTAAGACTAGCAGATACGCAGTATTTT
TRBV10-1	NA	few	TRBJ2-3	CASSEFGADTQYF	TGCGCCAGCAGTGAGTTTGGGGCAGATACGCAGTATTTT
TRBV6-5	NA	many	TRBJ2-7	CASSYSVRPYEQYF	TGTGCCAGCAGTTACTCGGTCCGCCCCTACGAGCAGTACTTC
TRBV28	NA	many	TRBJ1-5	CASSLRRVNQPQHF	TGTGCCAGCAGTCTGAGAAGGGTGAATCAGCCCCAGCATTTT
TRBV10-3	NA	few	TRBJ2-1	CAISELRRGPASYNEQFF	TGTGCCATCAGTGAGCTTCGAAGGGGTCCGGCCTCCTACAATGAGCAGTTCTTC
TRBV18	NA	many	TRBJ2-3	CASSPTRDKTDTQYF	TGTGCCAGCTCACCGACGAGGGACAAAACAGATACGCAGTATTTT
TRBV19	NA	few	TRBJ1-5	CASSFSTGLVYQPQHF	TGTGCCAGTAGTTTTTCGACAGGTTTGGTCTATCAGCCCCAGCATTTT
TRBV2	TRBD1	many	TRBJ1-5	CASTPGQGWEPQHF	TGTGCCAGCACCCCGGGACAGGGGTGGGAGCCCCAGCATTTT
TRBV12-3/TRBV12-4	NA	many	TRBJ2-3	CASSLVGWGSSNTQYF	TGTGCCAGCAGTTTAGTAGGGTGGGGATCTTCGAATACGCAGTATTTT
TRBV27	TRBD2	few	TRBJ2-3	CASSLGVSGSTDTQYF	TGTGCCAGCAGTTTGGGGGTTAGCGGGAGCACAGATACGCAGTATTTT
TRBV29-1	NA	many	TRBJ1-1	CSAIPHDVTEAFF	TGCAGCGCCATACCCCATGACGTCACTGAAGCTTTCTTT
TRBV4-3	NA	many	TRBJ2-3	CASSQDLDNTDTQYF	TGCGCCAGCAGCCAAGATTTAGACAACACAGATACGCAGTATTTT
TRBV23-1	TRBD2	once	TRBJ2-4	CAKAGGGPVQAKNIQYF	TGCGCCAAGGCGGGCGGGGGGCCGGTTCAAGCCAAAAACATTCAGTACTTC
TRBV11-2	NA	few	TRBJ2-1	CASSSRTGSDNEQFF	TGTGCCAGCAGCTCGCGGACTGGATCGGACAATGAGCAGTTCTTC
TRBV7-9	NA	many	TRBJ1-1	CASSAGVTEAFF	TGTGCCAGCAGCGCAGGGGTCACTGAAGCTTTCTTT
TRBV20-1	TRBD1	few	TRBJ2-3	CSARAEQGATDTQYF	TGCAGTGCTAGAGCAGAACAGGGGGCAACAGATACGCAGTATTTT
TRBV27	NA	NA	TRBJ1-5	CASSFGTGASQPRHF	NA
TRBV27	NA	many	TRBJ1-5	CASRAGNQPQHF	TGTGCCAGCAGGGCAGGGAATCAGCCCCAGCATTTT
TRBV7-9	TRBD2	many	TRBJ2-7	CASSLAGLAGPYEQYF	TGTGCCAGCAGCTTAGCGGGACTAGCGGGCCCGTACGAGCAGTACTTC
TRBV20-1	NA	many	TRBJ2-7	CSARDTSYEQYF	TGCAGTGCTCGAGACACGTCCTACGAGCAGTACTTC
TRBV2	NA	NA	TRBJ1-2	CAEAAASNYGYTF	TGTGCCGAAGCAGCGGCGAGTAACTATGGCTACACCTTC
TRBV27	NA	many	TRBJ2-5	CASSLPGETQYF	TGTGCCAGCAGTTTACCGGGGGAGACCCAGTACTTC
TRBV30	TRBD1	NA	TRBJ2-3	CALSTGGTDTQYF	TGTGCCTTGAGTACAGGGGGCACAGATACGCAGTATTTT
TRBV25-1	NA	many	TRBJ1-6	CASSPSAKRTAYNSPLHF	TGTGCCAGCAGTCCTTCAGCCAAACGCACCGCTTATAATTCACCCCTCCACTTT
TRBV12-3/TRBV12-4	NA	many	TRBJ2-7	CASSLAMDSAYEQYF	TGTGCCAGCAGTTTAGCCATGGACTCAGCCTACGAGCAGTACTTC
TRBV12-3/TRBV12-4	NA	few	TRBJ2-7	CASSTRGTGTREQYF	TGTGCCAGCAGTACTAGGGGAACCGGGACACGCGAGCAGTACTTC
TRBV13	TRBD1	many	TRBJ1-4	CASSFLDRGREKLFF	TGTGCCAGCAGCTTTCTGGACAGGGGGCGTGAAAAACTGTTTTTT
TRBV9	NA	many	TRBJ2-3	CASSVEGTTDTQYF	TGTGCCAGCAGCGTAGAGGGAACCACAGATACGCAGTATTTT
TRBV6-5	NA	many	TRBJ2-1	CASSYGSGYNEQFF	TGTGCCAGCAGTTACGGGTCAGGGTACAATGAGCAGTTCTTC
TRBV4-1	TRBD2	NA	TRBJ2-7	CASSHLLAGNYVQYF	TGCGCCAGCAGCCACCTTCTAGCGGGAAACTACGTGCAGTACTTC
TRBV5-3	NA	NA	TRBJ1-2	CASSSGTGSYGCTF	NA
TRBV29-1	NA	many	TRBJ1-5	CSVEDLGHSNQPQHF	TGCAGCGTTGAAGATCTCGGGCACTCGAATCAGCCCCAGCATTTT
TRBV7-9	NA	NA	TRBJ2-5	CASSSPPPGRQETQYF	TGTGCCAGCAGCTCTCCCCCCCCGGGTCGACAAGAGACCCAGTACTTC
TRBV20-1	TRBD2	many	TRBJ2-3	CSARASGLTDTQYF	TGCAGTGCTAGAGCTAGCGGCTTAACAGATACGCAGTATTTT
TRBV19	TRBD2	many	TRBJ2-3	CASRAGISTDTQYF	TGTGCCAGTAGAGCGGGGATAAGCACAGATACGCAGTATTTT
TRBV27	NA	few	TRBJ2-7	CASGLRDAASYEQYF	TGTGCCAGCGGACTACGGGACGCAGCGTCCTACGAGCAGTACTTC
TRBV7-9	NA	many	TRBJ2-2	CASSTGELFF	TGTGCCAGCAGCACCGGGGAGCTGTTTTTT
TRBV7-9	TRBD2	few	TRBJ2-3	CASSSTSSGTQYF	TGTGCCAGCAGCTCGACTAGCTCAGGTACGCAGTATTTT
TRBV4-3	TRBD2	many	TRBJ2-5	CASSQEGGRLETQYF	TGCGCCAGCAGCCAAGAAGGCGGGAGATTGGAGACCCAGTACTTC
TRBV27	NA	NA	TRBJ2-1	CASRLQESSYNEQFF	TGTGCCAGCAGATTACAGGAAAGCTCCTACAATGAGCAGTTCTTC
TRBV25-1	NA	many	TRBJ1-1	CASSGQEAFF	TGTGCCAGCAGTGGACAAGAAGCTTTCTTT